This TCR beta chain was captured by sequencing in a study of cytomegalovirus exposure and HLA in healthy donors. Study-level points and caveats: Highest at DRB1 and lowest at HLA-C, TCR association rates differed among HLA loci in a later analysis. Among the sequence variants, a highly shared cluster was likely an artifact of sequencing. A later analysis by the authors found several of the most significant clusters apparently linked to common viral pathogens. Analysis performed later found under 20,000 TCR beta sequences associated with HLA alleles at 0.05 false discovery rate.

The CDR3 extends over 11 amino acids. Per the germline V gene, CDR1 is SGHDT and CDR2 is YYEEEE. Note on this clone: The antigen is not known. Its ends do not fully match the called genes, so a read error is possible.

The PCR made use of 60 Vbeta and 13 Jbeta primers. Using immunoSEQ multiplex PCR, the repertoire was profiled, and TCRdb retains in-frame clones only, with some absent. This table has 200,000 or so clones, approximately 83% appearing once. The sample comprised PBMCs. The clonotype comes from a boy aged 2 to 10 in good health and CMV-seronegative. The rearrangement joins TRBV5-6 to TRBJ2-1, with TRBD1 matching 9 bases. The CDR3 sequence: CASSSTGGRLF. The CDR3 DNA reads as TGTGCCAGCAGCTCGACAGGGGGGCGCCTCTTC.